This TCR beta chain appears in the sequencing data of a study of T cell responses to AZD1222 COVID-19 vaccine. The overall study: Second-dose groups at about 4 or about 12 weeks were pooled.

Points from the study as a whole: Donors skewed white British and female; clonal diversity was possibly underestimated. Repertoire sampling was restricted to post-peak T cell response timepoints.

The method was immunoSEQ multiplex PCR; TCRdb's version includes in-frame clones alone and lacks a portion of them. Altogether roughly 120,000 clones are present, approximately 85% being singletons, with the ten largest covering almost 9.5%. To note about this clone: What it binds is unknown.

With V trimmed by 6 bases and J by 10 bases, 9 bases remained unmatched. CDR3 size: 14 residues. Germline CDR1 reads LNHDA; CDR2 reads SQIVND (reference sequence). The receptor was isolated from an adult in good health. The source was peripheral blood, collected on day 0 of AZD1222 vaccination. V and J are TRBV19 and TRBJ1-6; 7 bases map to TRBD1. The CDR3 is CASSQGGLGSPLHF. In DNA, the CDR3 is TGTGCCAGTAGCCAGGGGGGGCTTGGGTCACCCCTCCACTTT.